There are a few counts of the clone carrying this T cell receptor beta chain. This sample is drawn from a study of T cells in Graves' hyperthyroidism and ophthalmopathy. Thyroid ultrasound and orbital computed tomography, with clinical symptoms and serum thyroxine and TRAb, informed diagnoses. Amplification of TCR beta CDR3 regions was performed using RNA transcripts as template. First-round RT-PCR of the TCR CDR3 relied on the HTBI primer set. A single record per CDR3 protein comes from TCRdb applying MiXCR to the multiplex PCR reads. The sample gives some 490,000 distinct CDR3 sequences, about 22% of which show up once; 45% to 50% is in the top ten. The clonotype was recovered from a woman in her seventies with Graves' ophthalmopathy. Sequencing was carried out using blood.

The CDR3, as DNA: TGTGCCACCGTCCCGGGACAGGGGGGGGAAGCTTTCTTT. Protein product: CATVPGQGGEAFF. The chain uses TRBV24-1 and TRBJ1-1; 11 bases align to TRBD1. V lost 9 bases and J lost 8; bases outside the gene matches: 7. Per the germline V gene, CDR1 is KGHDR and CDR2 is SFDVKD. The CDR3 sequence is 13 residues long.